The TCR beta chain under discussion was sequenced for a study of identical twins. Carrying unique molecular identifiers, the cDNA also gained a universal primer site through template switching. TCRdb called the 5' RACE reads again in MiXCR, with one record for every CDR3 protein. The sample includes a few hundred thousand distinct CDR3 sequences, 6.5% of them seen just once. Overall study results and limits: Whereas memory repertoires showed no such difference, abundant cord blood beta clonotypes carried fewer insertions. The study found excess low generation probability among twin-shared out-of-frame alpha sequences.

Of note for this clonotype: The antigen remains unidentified.

The CDR3 is 12 residues long. Trimming shortened V by 3 bases and J by 4 bases, and 5 bases separated the two germline ends. Per germline, CDR1 MNHEY and CDR2 SVGEGT. These same data were also listed under a study on T cells expressing NK-cell markers. This second study says: Topping the CD3+CD56-NKG2C+ fraction as well were these clonotypes, in a few donors.

This chain uses TRBV6-2 or TRBV6-3 with TRBJ2-3; no definite D call. The clonotype was recovered from a woman younger than 35 in good health. Sample: CD8+ T cells sorted from blood. The DNA of the CDR3 is TGTGCCAGCAGTTATAGGGCAGATACGCAGTATTTT. This codes for CASSYRADTQYF.